Following are 10 T cell receptor beta chains from one sample sequenced in a study of control samples from healthy donors and cancer patients (dated by TCRdb to 2018 to 2020). The library was built by means of the immunoSEQ multiplex PCR assay. Here the immuneACCESS table is served through TCRdb, limited to in-frame sequences with V and J called. Missing clones are a known gap in these copies; in checked studies unresolved V genes cover under half, and the rest lacks a known reason. In all, the sample holds some 99,000 clones, and around nine tenths of those were seen once. 3.5% to 4.5% of the sample comes from the top ten. Source material: blood. The receptor source for this set is a human donor in good health. The donor label of this sample is uncertain.

The chain uses TRBV5-6 and TRBJ1-5; D ambiguous. The germline V and J ends were trimmed by 3 bases and 0 bases, with 10 bases remaining between them. The CDR3 sequence is 15 residues long. Germline loops: CDR1 SGHDT, CDR2 YYEEEE. The chain's CDR3 is CASSSRQISNQPQHF. CDR3 DNA sequence: TGTGCCAGCAGCTCCCGTCAGATTAGCAATCAGCCCCAGCATTTT. Full variable domain (outside the CDR3, taken from reference TRBV5-6 and TRBJ1-5): DAGVTQSPTHLIKTRGQQVTLRCSPKSGHDTVSWYQQALGQGPQFIFQYYEEEERQRGNFPDRFSGHQFPNYSSELNVNALLLGDSALYLCASSSRQISNQPQHFGDGTRLSIL.

This clone has only one observation. The rearrangement joins TRBV30 to TRBJ1-6, with 7 positions matching TRBD1. The V segment lost 3 bases and the J segment 9 bases; nucleotides outside the gene matches: 5. The CDR3 loop spans 13 amino acids. CDR1 and CDR2 (germline): GTSNPN, SVGIG (reference sequence). The CDR3 DNA reads TGTGCCTGGAGCGGAGGGGGCGGTTCACCCCTCCACTTT. This gives the protein CAWSGGGGSPLHF. Combining the CDR3 with reference TRBV30 and TRBJ1-6 gives the whole variable domain SQTIHQWPATLVQPVGSPLSLECTVEGTSNPNLYWYRQAAGRGLQLLFYSVGIGQISSEVPQNLSASRPQDRQFILSSKKLLLSDSGFYLCAWSGGGGSPLHFGNGTRLTVT.

This chain uses TRBV7-8 with TRBJ2-7; D uncertain. Trimming shortened V by 2 bases and J by 4 bases, and 6 bases separated the two germline ends. The CDR3 is 12 residues long. Germline CDR1 is SGHVS and CDR2 is FQNEAQ. The CDR3 DNA is TGTGCCAGCAGCTTATCCGATTACGAGCAGTACTTC. Translated, it gives CASSLSDYEQYF.

This chain connects TRBV24-1 to TRBJ2-3, with D perhaps TRBD1 (7 bases). V lost 0 bases to trimming and J lost 0 bases, with 27 bases between them. This CDR3 contains 22 residues. CDR1 and CDR2 (germline): KGHDR, SFDVKD. CDR3 DNA sequence: TGTGCCACCAGTGATTTGGAGGTAGGGACAGAGACTAGAACAACTAGCACAGATACGCAGTATTTT. This sequence encodes CATSDLEVGTETRTTSTDTQYF.

This chain's CDR3 is CASRTSGQYGQTQYF. CDR3 DNA sequence: TGTGCCAGCAGGACTTCTGGACAGTATGGGCAGACCCAGTACTTC. This chain connects TRBV6-5 to TRBJ2-5, with D perhaps matching TRBD1 (6 bases). Germline V gene lookup returns CDR1 MNHEY and CDR2 SVGAGI. The CDR3 contains 15 residues. Deletions cut 6 bases from V and 6 bases from J, with 20 bases between.

The genes are TRBV5-6 and TRBJ2-5, with TRBD2 as a possible D gene (6 bases). Per the germline V gene, CDR1 is SGHDT and CDR2 is YYEEEE. The ends were cut back, 2 bases at V and 1 base at J, with 12 bases in the middle. The CDR3 extends over 15 amino acids. The CDR3 sequence: CASSLWLASQETQYF. For the CDR3, the DNA is TGTGCCAGCAGCTTATGGCTAGCGTCCCAAGAGACCCAGTACTTC. The full variable domain, rest sourced from reference TRBV5-6 and TRBJ2-5, is DAGVTQSPTHLIKTRGQQVTLRCSPKSGHDTVSWYQQALGQGPQFIFQYYEEEERQRGNFPDRFSGHQFPNYSSELNVNALLLGDSALYLCASSLWLASQETQYFGPGTRLLVL.

The chain employs TRBV24-1 and TRBJ2-7; 7 nucleotides match TRBD1. Trimming cost V 10 bases and J 4 bases; bases outside gene matches: 6. The V gene's germline CDR1 is KGHDR and CDR2 SFDVKD. The CDR3 has 12 residues. The CDR3 region is CATSGQRYEQYF. CDR3 in DNA: TGTGCCACGTCGGGACAGAGATACGAGCAGTACTTC.

This chain connects TRBV19 to TRBJ1-5; 9 nucleotides match TRBD1. The CDR3 is 15 amino acids. The germline V gene has CDR1 LNHDA and CDR2 SQIVND (reference sequence). With 4 bases clipped from V and 8 bases from J, the junction kept 9 bases outside the gene matches. CDR3 coding DNA: TGTGCCAGTAGTACCCGGGACAGGGTTCTCGAGCCCCAGCATTTT. Protein: CASSTRDRVLEPQHF.

This chain uses TRBV28 with TRBJ2-3, with 7 bases matching TRBD2. In germline, CDR1 is MDHEN, CDR2 SYDVKM. CDR3 length: 16 residues. V lost 2 bases to trimming and J lost 2 bases; unmatched junction nucleotides: 7. CDR3 nucleotides: TGTGCCAGCAGTTTAAGGCTGACTAGCCCCACAGATACGCAGTATTTT. This gives the protein CASSLRLTSPTDTQYF.

The V gene is TRBV12-3 or TRBV12-4, the J gene TRBJ1-1; D perhaps matches TRBD1 (5 bases). With 1 base removed from V and 9 bases from J, the gap between germline ends came to 12 bases. This CDR3 contains 13 residues. Here the CDR3 reads CASSLVQAQQAFF. The CDR3 region has the DNA TGTGCCAGCAGTTTAGTACAGGCCCAGCAAGCTTTCTTT.